These T cell receptor beta chains were read from a single sample in a study of blood T cell repertoires in COVID-19. Clones were read by immunoSEQ multiplex PCR, and TCRdb kept only the in-frame ones, dropping some. The repertoire holds 150,000 or so clones, with around four fifths as singletons. The sample was PBMCs or T cells enriched from blood (not recorded which). The receptor set was obtained from a woman aged 55-75 years who had recovered from COVID-19. Each CDR3 is given with its conserved first and last residue.

V gene: TRBV7-3
J gene: TRBJ2-1
CDR3 protein: CASSSGGSSSYNEQFF

V gene: TRBV5-1
J gene: TRBJ1-2
CDR3 protein: CASSLAPDRGGYTF

V gene: TRBV10-2
J gene: TRBJ1-1
CDR3 protein: CASSLGTGSYTEAFF

V gene: TRBV5-1
J gene: TRBJ1-2
CDR3 protein: CASSLEGAHYGYTF

V gene: TRBV28
J gene: TRBJ2-7
CDR3 protein: CASSSGQGFGEQYF

V gene: TRBV7-3
J gene: TRBJ2-3
CDR3 protein: CASSLSSGSVDTQYF

V gene: TRBV7-6
J gene: TRBJ1-6
CDR3 protein: CASSSQGQGDSPLHF

V gene: TRBV7-9
J gene: TRBJ1-1
CDR3 protein: CASSAQGTEAFF

V gene: TRBV14
J gene: TRBJ2-2
CDR3 protein: CASSQGVETGELFF

V gene: TRBV5-4
J gene: TRBJ2-2
CDR3 protein: CASSLGRPQAGELFF

V gene: TRBV30
J gene: TRBJ2-5
CDR3 protein: CAWTPGTSGRALETQYF

V gene: TRBV14
J gene: TRBJ2-7
CDR3 protein: CASSNTGTDSYEQYF

V gene: TRBV5-1
J gene: TRBJ2-5
CDR3 protein: CASSFSPQGSAGETQYF

V gene: TRBV5-6
J gene: TRBJ2-1
CDR3 protein: CASSLDSRFANEQFF

V gene: TRBV5-8
J gene: TRBJ2-1
CDR3 protein: CASSLDRAYNEQFF

V gene: TRBV10-3
J gene: TRBJ1-5
CDR3 protein: CAISPGTGGRSQPQHF

V gene: TRBV9
J gene: TRBJ2-1
CDR3 protein: CASSVRIYNEQFF

V gene: TRBV6-5
J gene: TRBJ2-1
CDR3 protein: CASSHQRGGEQFF

V gene: TRBV12-3/TRBV12-4
J gene: TRBJ1-6
CDR3 protein: CASTPGLYSPLHF

V gene: TRBV5-1
J gene: TRBJ1-4
CDR3 protein: CASSYHREREKLFF

V gene: TRBV9
J gene: TRBJ1-2
CDR3 protein: CASSVAAQPDDYGYIF

V gene: TRBV5-1
J gene: TRBJ1-3
CDR3 protein: CASSPGRGFGGGTIYF

V gene: TRBV25-1
J gene: TRBJ1-2
CDR3 protein: CASRAAGNYGYTF

V gene: TRBV2
J gene: TRBJ1-6
CDR3 protein: CASSRGGGGTDNSPLHF

V gene: TRBV10-2
J gene: TRBJ1-2
CDR3 protein: CASSGPSGIWYGYTF

V gene: TRBV24-1
J gene: TRBJ2-3
CDR3 protein: CATSDRQGSTDTQYF

V gene: TRBV7-6
J gene: TRBJ1-2
CDR3 protein: CASSAQGANYGYTF

V gene: TRBV28
J gene: TRBJ1-1
CDR3 protein: CASSPTQQPLNTEAFF

V gene: TRBV24-1
J gene: TRBJ1-1
CDR3 protein: CATSDPGSTEAFF

V gene: TRBV11-1
J gene: TRBJ1-1
CDR3 protein: CASSREAVNTEAFF

V gene: TRBV27
J gene: TRBJ2-1
CDR3 protein: CASSSWDKVGNEQFF

V gene: TRBV27
J gene: TRBJ1-2
CDR3 protein: CASRLAGADGYTF

V gene: TRBV7-8
J gene: TRBJ2-3
CDR3 protein: CASSSILGGASEGDTQYF

V gene: TRBV27
J gene: TRBJ2-1
CDR3 protein: CASSLPTGQGASFGTSVNEQFF

V gene: TRBV6-5
J gene: TRBJ1-2
CDR3 protein: CASSIFGQYGYTF

V gene: TRBV7-9
J gene: TRBJ2-3
CDR3 protein: CASSLALLGATDTQYF

V gene: TRBV6-5
J gene: TRBJ1-1
CDR3 protein: CASSYDRQTGTEAFF

V gene: TRBV18
J gene: TRBJ1-5
CDR3 protein: CASSPPLGQGGFNQPQHF

V gene: TRBV5-1
J gene: TRBJ1-3
CDR3 protein: CASSPAGRNTIYF

V gene: TRBV5-1
J gene: TRBJ2-7
CDR3 protein: CASSTGTTYEQYF

V gene: TRBV28
J gene: TRBJ2-1
CDR3 protein: CASGEGYNEQFF

V gene: TRBV5-1
J gene: TRBJ2-5
CDR3 protein: CASSWGRQGSRETQYF

V gene: TRBV29-1
J gene: TRBJ2-3
CDR3 protein: CSVVGSGTDTDTQYF

V gene: TRBV7-3
J gene: TRBJ2-3
CDR3 protein: CASSFGDTQYF

V gene: TRBV9
J gene: TRBJ2-5
CDR3 protein: CASSLGLADETQYF

V gene: TRBV18
J gene: TRBJ2-5
CDR3 protein: CASSPSSVRETQYF

V gene: TRBV7-9
J gene: TRBJ1-3
CDR3 protein: CASSQGFSGNTIYF

V gene: TRBV5-1
J gene: TRBJ2-7
CDR3 protein: CASSIGLADEQYF

V gene: TRBV9
J gene: TRBJ1-3
CDR3 protein: CASSVALTPGSGNTIYF

V gene: TRBV11-2
J gene: TRBJ2-2
CDR3 protein: CASSPREELFF

V gene: TRBV4-1
J gene: TRBJ1-1
CDR3 protein: CASSQEGGTEAFF

V gene: TRBV2
J gene: TRBJ2-2
CDR3 protein: CASSTPQGSSDTGELFF